The following is a TCR beta chain sequence with its context. This clonotype has ten or more counts. The target of this receptor is not known. Base quality data are lacking; no much larger clone is found one base away. The data are from a study of regulatory T cells in long-lasting Graves disease (dated by TCRdb to about 2021). For context, the study as a whole: To count as having persistent Graves' disease, a patient had to have received antithyroid drug treatment for over 5 years with TSH receptor autoantibodies remaining persistently positive. Peripheral blood TCR sequencing and RNA sequencing compared persistent Graves' disease patients with newly diagnosed Graves' disease patients. The study took place in China and was registered as a clinical trial. A total of about 33 samples underwent TCR sequencing, from about 13 patients with persistent Graves' disease and 20 patients with newly diagnosed Graves' disease. Antithyroid drugs had been taken for about 9.7 years on average by persistent Graves' disease patients in the clinical cohort.

The method was multiplex PCR. Sequencer: Illumina HiSeq 4000. To build TCR beta libraries, CDR3 regions were amplified by Arm-PCR using iRepertoire HTBI primers. Before sequencing, the PCR products went through gel purification. In the original analysis: Gene usage analysis of CDR3 amino acid clonotypes relied on the 60 or so TRBV and 12 to 15 TRBJ segments identified across samples. COPE and FqMerger were used to merge filtered high-quality paired reads into contigs. BLAST was used to align contigs to the IMGT TRBV, TRBD and TRBJ reference genes, and CDR3 was defined following IMGT. Any clonotype with a frequency above 0.1% was classified as a highly expanded clone. Shannon entropy was used to measure repertoire diversity, and the Gini coefficient was used to measure V-J evenness. A clonotype was considered public if more than one individual shared it. TCRdb trimmed public reads at Q25 via fastp, called clones via MiXCR and kept in-frame beta chains. All rows with the same CDR3 protein become a single entry with the most common DNA and genes. V and J calls and clone size were set by TCRdb, not the authors. This sample gives a few hundred thousand distinct CDR3 sequences in total; 20% to 25% of them show up just once. The ten largest clones add up to roughly 7% of the sample.

The sample's time point label, in plain terms: persistent/refractory GD, antithyroid drugs over 5 years with positive TRAb. For both TCR sequencing and RNA sequencing, RNA was extracted from PBMCs in TRIzol. The diagnosis of Graves' disease was made according to American Thyroid Association guidelines. Patients were recruited from an endocrinology department in Xi'an, China. Each patient gave about 8.1 milliliters of peripheral blood, collected in an EDTA anticoagulant tube. Ficoll Paque Plus density gradient separation was used to isolate PBMCs, and no further T cell sorting was performed. An Agilent 2100 Bioanalyzer and agarose gel were used to assess RNA quality, and a NanoDrop 2000 was used to measure RNA concentration. Including the terminal cysteine and phenylalanine, the CDR3 comprises 15 residues. Only CDR3 DNA remains: 45 bases, in frame from the first base. The germline V gene provides CDR1 MDHEN and CDR2 SYDVKM. Trimming removed 4 bases from V and 5 bases from J; the gene matches leave 9 bases unexplained.

Summary of the overall study and its limitations: Patients with persistent disease shared more public clonotypes (around 2,700) than newly diagnosed patients did (966). Sequencing and analysis were restricted to the TCR beta chain. Persistent disease showed preferential use of TRBV28, TRBJ1-2 and TRBJ2-5, whereas newly diagnosed disease favored TRBV20-1 and TRBJ2-1. Compared with newly diagnosed patients, patients with persistent Graves' disease had lower TCR Shannon entropy and fewer highly expanded clones, which suggests clonal expansion. The authors acknowledged the small sample size as a limitation that may reduce accuracy. Only peripheral blood was studied, because thyroid tissue, the primary lesion, was inaccessible.

This material consisted of peripheral blood mononuclear cells (PBMCs), taken when the disease was refractory, from a patient treated with antithyroid drugs. The TCR sequence derives from a female donor with Graves disease. This receptor chain uses TRBV28 and TRBJ2-7, with 9 central nucleotides matching TRBD1. DNA sequence: TGTGCCAGCAGTTCCTCCGGGACAGGGTTCCACGAGCAGTACTTC. Its protein product is CASSSSGTGFHEQYF.